The rows below give T cell receptor beta chains drawn from one sample of a study of blood T cells in healthy people across ages. TCRdb called the 5' RACE reads again in MiXCR, with one record for every CDR3 protein. The sample shows some 1.5 million distinct CDR3 sequences, 35% to 45% of them seen only once. Sequencing was performed on blood. These receptors all come from a woman younger than 30 in good health. Both conserved end residues are part of each CDR3. Fields, in order: J gene, clone size, V gene, D gene, CDR3 protein, CDR3 DNA. D genes are given only for firm matches. Clone size is shown for a subset of rows, as once, few, many or a class of expanded clone.

J gene: TRBJ2-7; clone size: -; V gene: TRBV15; D gene: -; CDR3 protein: CATSRRENRDTSYEQYF; CDR3 DNA: TGTGCCACCAGCAGACGCGAAAACCGGGACACATCCTACGAGCAGTACTTC
J gene: TRBJ2-3; clone size: -; V gene: TRBV18; D gene: TRBD2; CDR3 protein: CASSPRVGTSGTTDTQYF; CDR3 DNA: TGTGCCAGCTCACCACGAGTTGGGACTAGCGGGACCACAGATACGCAGTATTTT
J gene: TRBJ2-3; clone size: few; V gene: TRBV7-9; D gene: TRBD2; CDR3 protein: CASSLTGLAGGTDTQYF; CDR3 DNA: TGTGCCAGCAGCCTTACCGGACTAGCGGGGGGCACAGATACGCAGTATTTT
J gene: TRBJ1-2; clone size: -; V gene: TRBV4-1; D gene: -; CDR3 protein: CASSQDRAGLGTF; CDR3 DNA: TGCGCCAGCAGCCAAGATCGGGCAGGCCTAGGCACCTTC
J gene: TRBJ2-5; clone size: -; V gene: TRBV14; D gene: -; CDR3 protein: CASSQSPGLRRETQYF; CDR3 DNA: TGTGCCAGCAGCCAATCCCCGGGACTTAGGCGGGAGACCCAGTACTTC
J gene: TRBJ1-5; clone size: once; V gene: TRBV20-1; D gene: -; CDR3 protein: CSASSGWNQPQHF; CDR3 DNA: TGCAGTGCTAGTTCAGGATGGAATCAGCCCCAGCATTTT
J gene: TRBJ1-6; clone size: few; V gene: TRBV10-3; D gene: TRBD1; CDR3 protein: CAISDQPGQGDSALHF; CDR3 DNA: TGTGCCATCAGTGACCAACCGGGACAGGGCGATTCAGCCCTCCACTTT
J gene: TRBJ2-5; clone size: many; V gene: TRBV20-1; D gene: -; CDR3 protein: CSARDAKETQYF; CDR3 DNA: TGCAGTGCTAGAGATGCAAAAGAGACCCAGTACTTC
J gene: TRBJ2-1; clone size: -; V gene: TRBV11-1; D gene: -; CDR3 protein: CASSVRSGDLEQFF; CDR3 DNA: TGTGCCAGCAGCGTTAGGTCAGGGGACCTTGAGCAGTTCTTC
J gene: TRBJ1-6; clone size: few; V gene: TRBV7-9; D gene: -; CDR3 protein: CASSLEGHSPLHF; CDR3 DNA: TGTGCCAGCAGCTTAGAGGGCCATTCACCCCTCCACTTT
J gene: TRBJ2-1; clone size: -; V gene: TRBV5-1; D gene: -; CDR3 protein: CASSLGPNSANEQFF; CDR3 DNA: TGCGCCAGCAGCTTGGGGCCCAACTCGGCCAATGAGCAGTTCTTC
J gene: TRBJ2-1; clone size: -; V gene: TRBV25-1; D gene: TRBD2; CDR3 protein: CASSESPAGSSFF; CDR3 DNA: TGTGCCAGCAGTGAATCACCAGCGGGAAGCTCGTTCTTC
J gene: TRBJ2-7; clone size: -; V gene: TRBV7-9; D gene: TRBD2; CDR3 protein: CASSAGLATYEQYF; CDR3 DNA: TGTGCCAGCAGCGCCGGACTAGCTACCTACGAGCAGTACTTC
J gene: TRBJ1-1; clone size: few; V gene: TRBV10-3; D gene: TRBD1; CDR3 protein: CAISISGGNTEAFF; CDR3 DNA: TGTGCCATCAGCATCTCAGGGGGTAACACTGAAGCTTTCTTT
J gene: TRBJ2-7; clone size: few; V gene: TRBV6-2/TRBV6-3; D gene: TRBD2; CDR3 protein: CASSYRGGAIYEQYF; CDR3 DNA: TGTGCCAGCAGTTATCGGGGGGGCGCAATCTACGAGCAGTACTTC
J gene: TRBJ1-2; clone size: few; V gene: TRBV9; D gene: TRBD1; CDR3 protein: CASSPRQGQDNYGYTF; CDR3 DNA: TGTGCCAGCAGCCCCCGACAGGGGCAAGATAACTATGGCTACACCTTC
J gene: TRBJ1-5; clone size: few; V gene: TRBV10-3; D gene: -; CDR3 protein: CAISKDGSQPQHF; CDR3 DNA: TGTGCCATCAGCAAAGACGGGAGCCAGCCCCAGCATTTT
J gene: TRBJ1-5; clone size: few; V gene: TRBV12-3/TRBV12-4; D gene: -; CDR3 protein: CASSLGISNQPQHF; CDR3 DNA: TGTGCCAGCAGTCTGGGGATTTCCAATCAGCCCCAGCATTTT
J gene: TRBJ1-1; clone size: few; V gene: TRBV12-3/TRBV12-4; D gene: -; CDR3 protein: CASSLVAGAGTEAFF; CDR3 DNA: TGTGCCAGCAGTTTGGTTGCAGGGGCAGGTACTGAAGCTTTCTTT
J gene: TRBJ2-1; clone size: -; V gene: TRBV18; D gene: -; CDR3 protein: CASSPRQDEQFF; CDR3 DNA: TGTGCCAGCTCACCTCGACAGGATGAGCAGTTCTTC
J gene: TRBJ1-2; clone size: -; V gene: TRBV12-3/TRBV12-4; D gene: TRBD1; CDR3 protein: CASSPRQGSGYTF; CDR3 DNA: TGTGCCAGCAGTCCGAGACAGGGATCAGGCTACACCTTC
J gene: TRBJ1-1; clone size: few; V gene: TRBV7-9; D gene: -; CDR3 protein: CASRGGGGTEAFF; CDR3 DNA: TGTGCCAGCAGGGGGGGCGGGGGCACTGAAGCTTTCTTT
J gene: TRBJ2-7; clone size: -; V gene: TRBV15; D gene: -; CDR3 protein: CATSILKGLAYEQYF; CDR3 DNA: TGTGCCACCAGTATTCTGAAAGGACTGGCCTACGAGCAGTACTTC
J gene: TRBJ2-5; clone size: -; V gene: TRBV20-1; D gene: -; CDR3 protein: CSAISAHTDNEQYF; CDR3 DNA: TGCAGTGCTATTAGCGCCCACACTGACAATGAGCAGTACTTC
J gene: TRBJ2-3; clone size: -; V gene: TRBV27; D gene: -; CDR3 protein: CASRSPAGSTDTQYF; CDR3 DNA: TGTGCCAGCAGGAGCCCGGCGGGGAGCACAGATACGCAGTATTTT
J gene: TRBJ2-2; clone size: -; V gene: TRBV28; D gene: TRBD2; CDR3 protein: CASGFTSGVAGELFF; CDR3 DNA: TGTGCCAGCGGATTCACTAGCGGGGTCGCCGGGGAGCTGTTTTTT
J gene: TRBJ1-2; clone size: -; V gene: TRBV4-2; D gene: TRBD1; CDR3 protein: CASSPATGGDGYTF; CDR3 DNA: TGTGCCAGCAGCCCCGCAACAGGGGGCGACGGCTACACCTTC
J gene: TRBJ2-7; clone size: -; V gene: TRBV11-2; D gene: -; CDR3 protein: CASRSTNSYEQYF; CDR3 DNA: TGTGCCAGCAGGTCAACCAACTCCTACGAGCAGTACTTC
J gene: TRBJ2-4; clone size: -; V gene: TRBV4-3; D gene: TRBD1; CDR3 protein: CASSQDQGAVKNIQYF; CDR3 DNA: TGCGCCAGCAGCCAAGATCAGGGGGCCGTCAAAAACATTCAGTACTTC
J gene: TRBJ2-3; clone size: once; V gene: TRBV2; D gene: TRBD1; CDR3 protein: CAPSPGQGTDTQYF; CDR3 DNA: TGTGCCCCCTCTCCGGGACAGGGCACAGATACGCAGTATTTT
J gene: TRBJ1-1; clone size: -; V gene: TRBV3-1; D gene: -; CDR3 protein: CASSQPGHRKNTEAFF; CDR3 DNA: TGTGCCAGCAGCCAACCGGGACATCGAAAGAACACTGAAGCTTTCTTT
J gene: TRBJ2-7; clone size: -; V gene: TRBV28; D gene: -; CDR3 protein: CASRMWDYEQYF; CDR3 DNA: TGTGCCAGCAGAATGTGGGACTACGAGCAGTACTTC
J gene: TRBJ2-7; clone size: -; V gene: TRBV29-1; D gene: -; CDR3 protein: CSVVTVTDEQYF; CDR3 DNA: TGCAGCGTTGTGACAGTCACGGACGAGCAGTACTTC
J gene: TRBJ2-5; clone size: -; V gene: TRBV7-7; D gene: -; CDR3 protein: CASSFSPGRQETQYF; CDR3 DNA: TGTGCTAGCAGCTTCTCACCAGGGAGACAAGAGACCCAGTACTTC
J gene: TRBJ2-1; clone size: -; V gene: TRBV6-6; D gene: TRBD1; CDR3 protein: CASTRAAGQGIGNEQFF; CDR3 DNA: TGTGCCAGCACCCGGGCGGCGGGACAGGGAATCGGCAATGAGCAGTTCTTC
J gene: TRBJ2-1; clone size: -; V gene: TRBV20-1; D gene: -; CDR3 protein: CSARGVASYNEQFF; CDR3 DNA: TGCAGTGCTAGAGGGGTGGCATCCTACAATGAGCAGTTCTTC
J gene: TRBJ2-1; clone size: few; V gene: TRBV28; D gene: -; CDR3 protein: CASSFRAMGQIYNEQFF; CDR3 DNA: TGTGCCAGCAGTTTTCGGGCCATGGGCCAGATCTACAATGAGCAGTTCTTC
J gene: TRBJ2-1; clone size: -; V gene: TRBV27; D gene: TRBD2; CDR3 protein: CASTLAGAINEQFF; CDR3 DNA: TGTGCCAGCACTCTAGCGGGAGCTATCAATGAGCAGTTCTTC
J gene: TRBJ1-5; clone size: -; V gene: TRBV20-1; D gene: -; CDR3 protein: CSARDPSGQPQHF; CDR3 DNA: TGCAGTGCTCGAGACCCTTCGGGACAGCCCCAGCATTTT
J gene: TRBJ2-1; clone size: -; V gene: TRBV7-6; D gene: TRBD1; CDR3 protein: CASSLDRGPYYEQFF; CDR3 DNA: TGTGCCAGCAGCTTAGACAGGGGCCCCTACTACGAGCAGTTCTTC
J gene: TRBJ2-1; clone size: -; V gene: TRBV4-3; D gene: TRBD2; CDR3 protein: CASSQEAGGGNEQFF; CDR3 DNA: TGCGCCAGCAGCCAAGAAGCGGGAGGGGGTAATGAGCAGTTCTTC
J gene: TRBJ1-6; clone size: -; V gene: TRBV20-1; D gene: TRBD1; CDR3 protein: CSAPRTGGSYNSPLHF; CDR3 DNA: TGCAGTGCACCCAGGACAGGGGGCTCCTATAATTCACCCCTCCACTTT
J gene: TRBJ1-6; clone size: -; V gene: TRBV5-1; D gene: -; CDR3 protein: CASSAVGGNSPLHF; CDR3 DNA: TGCGCCAGCAGCGCGGTCGGAGGTAATTCACCCCTCCACTTT
J gene: TRBJ1-3; clone size: few; V gene: TRBV12-3/TRBV12-4; D gene: -; CDR3 protein: CASSFPAATIYF; CDR3 DNA: TGTGCCAGCAGCTTTCCGGCGGCCACCATATATTTT
J gene: TRBJ2-7; clone size: few; V gene: TRBV25-1; D gene: TRBD2; CDR3 protein: CASSETGTSGSYEQYF; CDR3 DNA: TGTGCCAGCAGCGAGACCGGGACTAGCGGGAGTTACGAGCAGTACTTC
J gene: TRBJ2-3; clone size: few; V gene: TRBV2; D gene: TRBD1; CDR3 protein: CASSEDRGRDTQYF; CDR3 DNA: TGTGCCAGCAGTGAAGACAGGGGAAGAGATACGCAGTATTTT
J gene: TRBJ2-7; clone size: -; V gene: TRBV4-2; D gene: -; CDR3 protein: CASSQGTPYF; CDR3 DNA: TGTGCCAGCAGCCAAGGTACTCCGTACTTC
J gene: TRBJ2-7; clone size: -; V gene: TRBV7-8; D gene: -; CDR3 protein: CASSLVRGSSYEQYF; CDR3 DNA: TGTGCCAGCAGCTTAGTTCGGGGAAGCTCCTACGAGCAGTACTTC
J gene: TRBJ1-5; clone size: -; V gene: TRBV12-3/TRBV12-4; D gene: TRBD1; CDR3 protein: CASRSTGGFGNQPQHF; CDR3 DNA: TGTGCCAGCAGGTCGACAGGGGGATTTGGAAATCAGCCCCAGCATTTT
J gene: TRBJ1-2; clone size: few; V gene: TRBV6-6; D gene: -; CDR3 protein: CASSSPEYYGYTF; CDR3 DNA: TGTGCCAGCAGTTCTCCGGAATACTATGGCTACACCTTC
J gene: TRBJ1-4; clone size: -; V gene: TRBV7-2; D gene: -; CDR3 protein: CASGSGRMAEKLFF; CDR3 DNA: TGTGCCAGCGGATCGGGACGGATGGCTGAAAAACTGTTTTTT
J gene: TRBJ2-7; clone size: -; V gene: TRBV29-1; D gene: TRBD2; CDR3 protein: CSVEVRASGTFYEQYF; CDR3 DNA: TGCAGCGTTGAAGTACGGGCTAGCGGGACCTTCTACGAGCAGTACTTC
J gene: TRBJ2-1; clone size: -; V gene: TRBV5-5; D gene: -; CDR3 protein: CASNARQRNEQFF; CDR3 DNA: TGTGCCAGCAACGCGAGGCAGCGCAATGAGCAGTTCTTC
J gene: TRBJ1-4; clone size: few; V gene: TRBV12-3/TRBV12-4; D gene: -; CDR3 protein: CASSLVVGGGNEKLFF; CDR3 DNA: TGTGCCAGCAGTTTAGTAGTGGGAGGTGGTAATGAAAAACTGTTTTTT
J gene: TRBJ2-1; clone size: -; V gene: TRBV9; D gene: -; CDR3 protein: CASSGDGFTGNEQFF; CDR3 DNA: TGTGCCAGCAGCGGGGACGGCTTTACGGGCAATGAGCAGTTCTTC
J gene: TRBJ2-5; clone size: few; V gene: TRBV20-1; D gene: -; CDR3 protein: CSASTGRVIGEQYF; CDR3 DNA: TGCAGTGCTAGCACAGGGCGGGTAATTGGTGAGCAGTACTTC
J gene: TRBJ1-5; clone size: -; V gene: TRBV4-3; D gene: TRBD1; CDR3 protein: CASSQDMTGRFQPQHF; CDR3 DNA: TGCGCCAGCAGCCAAGATATGACAGGGCGGTTTCAGCCCCAGCATTTT
J gene: TRBJ2-1; clone size: once; V gene: TRBV7-9; D gene: -; CDR3 protein: CASRKSDGRDHNEQFF; CDR3 DNA: TGTGCCAGCAGGAAAAGTGACGGGCGGGACCACAATGAGCAGTTCTTC
J gene: TRBJ1-1; clone size: -; V gene: TRBV7-2; D gene: TRBD1; CDR3 protein: CASSLDRGVAEAFF; CDR3 DNA: TGTGCCAGCAGCTTAGACAGGGGGGTGGCTGAAGCTTTCTTT